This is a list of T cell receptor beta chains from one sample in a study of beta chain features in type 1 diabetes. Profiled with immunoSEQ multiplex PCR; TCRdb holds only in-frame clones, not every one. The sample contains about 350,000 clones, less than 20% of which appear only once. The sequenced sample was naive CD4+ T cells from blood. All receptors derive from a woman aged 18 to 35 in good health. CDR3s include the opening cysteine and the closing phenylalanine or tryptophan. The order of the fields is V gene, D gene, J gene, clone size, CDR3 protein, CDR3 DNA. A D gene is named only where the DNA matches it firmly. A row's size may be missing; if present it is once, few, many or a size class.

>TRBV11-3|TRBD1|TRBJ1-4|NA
CASSSGQGFGKLFF
TGTGCCAGCAGTTCGGGACAGGGGTTTGGGAAACTGTTTTTT
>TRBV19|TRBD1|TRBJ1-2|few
CASATGQGGYGYTF
TGTGCCAGTGCTACCGGACAGGGAGGGTATGGCTACACCTTC
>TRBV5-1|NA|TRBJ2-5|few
CASSLDSRSALLKETQYF
TGCGCCAGCAGCTTGGACTCTAGAAGTGCCCTTCTGAAGGAGACCCAGTACTTC
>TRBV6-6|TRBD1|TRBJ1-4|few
CASSPADRGDEKLFF
TGTGCCAGCAGCCCCGCGGACAGGGGGGATGAAAAACTGTTTTTT
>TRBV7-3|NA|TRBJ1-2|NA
CASSLVEQGNYGYTF
TGTGCCAGCAGCTTAGTCGAGCAGGGCAACTATGGCTACACCTTC
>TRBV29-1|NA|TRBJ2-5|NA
CSGQRAQETQYF
TGCAGCGGGCAGCGGGCCCAAGAGACCCAGTACTTC
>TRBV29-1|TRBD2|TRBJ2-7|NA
CSVEYPSGRPGDEQYF
TGCAGCGTTGAGTACCCTAGCGGGAGGCCCGGGGACGAGCAGTACTTC
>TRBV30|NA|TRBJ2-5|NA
CAWSVGQFLETQYF
TGTGCCTGGAGTGTAGGACAGTTTTTGGAGACCCAGTACTTC
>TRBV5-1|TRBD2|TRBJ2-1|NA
CASSRRLAGMNEQFF
TGCGCCAGCAGCCGACGACTAGCGGGTATGAATGAGCAGTTCTTC
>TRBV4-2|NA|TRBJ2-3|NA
CASSQRTASTDTQYF
TGTGCCAGCAGCCAGAGAACTGCTAGCACAGATACGCAGTATTTT
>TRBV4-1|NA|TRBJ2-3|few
CASSQERFTDTQYF
TGCGCCAGCAGCCAAGAACGGTTCACAGATACGCAGTATTTT
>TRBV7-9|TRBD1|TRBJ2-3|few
CASSTDRGPADTQYF
TGTGCCAGCAGCACAGACAGGGGGCCAGCAGATACGCAGTATTTT
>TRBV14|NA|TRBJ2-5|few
CASSQEWIGAGQNF
TGTGCCAGCAGCCAAGAGTGGATAGGGGCAGGGCAGAACTTC
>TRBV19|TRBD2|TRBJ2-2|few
CASSVPLTSGGPYGVGELFF
TGTGCCAGTAGTGTGCCCCTGACTAGCGGGGGGCCCTACGGTGTCGGGGAGCTGTTTTTT
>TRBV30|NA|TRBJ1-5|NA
CAWSARDFYSNQPQHF
TGTGCCTGGAGCGCTCGGGACTTTTATAGCAATCAGCCCCAGCATTTT
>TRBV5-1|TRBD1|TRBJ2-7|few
CASSHDRASSYEQYF
TGCGCCAGCAGCCACGACAGGGCCAGCTCCTACGAGCAGTACTTC
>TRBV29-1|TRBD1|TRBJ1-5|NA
CSAGQGLNQPQHF
TGCAGCGCCGGACAGGGGCTCAATCAGCCCCAGCATTTT
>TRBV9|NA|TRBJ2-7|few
CASSVEVWGDEQYF
TGTGCCAGCAGCGTAGAGGTGTGGGGGGACGAGCAGTACTTC
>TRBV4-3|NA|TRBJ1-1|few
CASSLYLNTEAFF
TGCGCCAGCAGCCTTTATCTGAACACTGAAGCTTTCTTT
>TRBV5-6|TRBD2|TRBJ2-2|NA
CASSLTGGTGELFF
TGTGCCAGCAGCTTGACGGGAGGCACCGGGGAGCTGTTTTTT
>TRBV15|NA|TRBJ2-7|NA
CATSREQGTYEQYF
TGTGCCACCAGCAGAGAGCAGGGAACCTACGAGCAGTACTTC
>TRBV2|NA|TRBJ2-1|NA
CASIQGSNNEQFF
TGTGCCAGCATTCAGGGTTCCAACAATGAGCAGTTCTTC
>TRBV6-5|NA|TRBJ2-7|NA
CASSYSRGGTYEQYF
TGTGCCAGCAGTTACTCGAGGGGGGGAACTTACGAGCAGTACTTC
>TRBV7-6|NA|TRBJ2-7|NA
CASSPAHEQYF
TGTGCCAGCAGCCCCGCGCACGAGCAGTACTTC
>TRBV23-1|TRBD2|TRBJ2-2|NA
CASSQSASGRAPGELFF
TGCGCCAGCAGTCAATCGGCTAGCGGGAGGGCCCCCGGGGAGCTGTTTTTT
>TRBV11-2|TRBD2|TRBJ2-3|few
CASSPGTSGTDTQYF
TGTGCCAGCAGCCCTGGGACTAGCGGCACAGATACGCAGTATTTT
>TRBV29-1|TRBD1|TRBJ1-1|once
CSVTLQGRTEAFF
TGCAGCGTTACCTTACAGGGGCGGACTGAAGCTTTCTTT
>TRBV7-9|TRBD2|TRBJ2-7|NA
CASSLGEGEQYF
TGTGCCAGCTCCTTGGGGGAGGGCGAGCAGTACTTC
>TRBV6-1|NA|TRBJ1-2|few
CASSEPETRGYTF
TGTGCCAGCAGTGAACCTGAAACGCGAGGCTACACCTTC
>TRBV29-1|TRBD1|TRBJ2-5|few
CSVLKQGVEETQYF
TGCAGCGTCCTAAAACAGGGGGTCGAGGAGACCCAGTACTTC
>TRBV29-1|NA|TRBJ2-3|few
CSVEGAPSTDTQYF
TGCAGCGTTGAAGGGGCACCGTCCACAGATACGCAGTATTTT
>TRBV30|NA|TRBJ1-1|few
CAWSVAVNTEAFF
TGTGCCTGGAGTGTAGCGGTGAACACTGAAGCTTTCTTT
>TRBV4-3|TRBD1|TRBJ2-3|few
CASSRTGQGQYTQYF
TGCGCCAGCAGCCGCACGGGACAGGGTCAATATACGCAGTATTTT
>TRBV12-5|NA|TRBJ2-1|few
CASGPGYSSYNEQFF
TGTGCTAGTGGGCCCGGGTACTCCTCCTACAATGAGCAGTTCTTC
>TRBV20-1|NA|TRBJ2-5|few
CSAYRGETQYF
TGCAGTGCTTATAGGGGTGAGACCCAGTACTTC
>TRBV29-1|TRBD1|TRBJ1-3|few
CSAGDRGTLGNTIYF
TGCAGCGCCGGGGACAGGGGGACTCTTGGAAACACCATATATTTT
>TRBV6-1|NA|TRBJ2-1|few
CAGGIYNEQFF
TGTGCCGGAGGGATCTACAATGAGCAGTTCTTC
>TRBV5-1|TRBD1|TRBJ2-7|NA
CASSPRTGFFGEQYF
TGCGCCAGCAGCCCAAGGACAGGGTTTTTCGGCGAGCAGTACTTC
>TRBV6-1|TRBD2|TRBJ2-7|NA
CASSVASGSYEQYF
TGTGCCAGCAGTGTCGCTAGCGGGAGCTACGAGCAGTACTTC
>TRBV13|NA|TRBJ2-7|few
CASSFNRIYEQYF
TGTGCCAGCAGCTTTAACAGGATCTACGAGCAGTACTTC
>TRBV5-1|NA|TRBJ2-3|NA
CASSLVGHLTDTQYF
TGCGCCAGCAGCTTGGTGGGACACCTCACAGATACGCAGTATTTT
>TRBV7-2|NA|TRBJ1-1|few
CASSPDSSTEAFF
TGTGCCAGCAGTCCCGACAGTAGCACTGAAGCTTTCTTT
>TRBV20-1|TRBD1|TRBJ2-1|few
CSADREYEQFF
TGCAGTGCTGACAGGGAGTATGAGCAGTTCTTC
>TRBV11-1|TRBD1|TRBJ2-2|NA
CASSFLPGQGFTGELFF
TGTGCCAGCAGCTTCCTTCCGGGACAGGGATTCACCGGGGAGCTGTTTTTT
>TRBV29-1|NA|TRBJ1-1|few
CSVEGGGTEAFF
TGCAGCGTTGAAGGAGGAGGCACTGAAGCTTTCTTT
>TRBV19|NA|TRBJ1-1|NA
CASSRRGMNTEAFF
TGTGCCAGTAGTAGGCGAGGGATGAACACTGAAGCTTTCTTT
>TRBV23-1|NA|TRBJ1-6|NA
CASSPRTVDNSPLHF
TGCGCCAGCAGTCCCCGGACAGTGGATAATTCACCCCTCCACTTT
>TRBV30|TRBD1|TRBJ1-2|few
CAWIKGQLNYGYTF
TGTGCCTGGATCAAGGGACAGCTTAACTATGGCTACACCTTC
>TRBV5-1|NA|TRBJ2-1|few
CASSLDSGRHYNEQFF
TGCGCCAGCAGCTTGGATTCTGGGAGACATTACAATGAGCAGTTCTTC
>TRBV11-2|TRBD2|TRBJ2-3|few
CASSQGLADTDTQYF
TGTGCCAGCAGCCAGGGACTAGCGGACACAGATACGCAGTATTTT
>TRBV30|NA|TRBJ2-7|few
CAWSRLSEQYF
TGTGCCTGGAGTAGACTAAGCGAGCAGTACTTC
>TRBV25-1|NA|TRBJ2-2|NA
CASSRQGGTGELFF
TGTGCCAGCAGTCGGCAGGGAGGTACCGGGGAGCTGTTTTTT
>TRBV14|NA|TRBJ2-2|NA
CASSQDLVANTGELFF
TGTGCCAGCAGCCAAGATCTAGTGGCGAACACCGGGGAGCTGTTTTTT
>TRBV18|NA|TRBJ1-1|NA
CASSGVTGSVATEAFF
TGTGCCAGCTCAGGGGTAACAGGGAGCGTTGCCACTGAAGCTTTCTTT
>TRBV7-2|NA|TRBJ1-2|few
CASSLSWTDYGYTF
TGTGCCAGCAGCTTAAGTTGGACAGACTATGGCTACACCTTC
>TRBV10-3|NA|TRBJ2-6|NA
CAITQGQLAGANVLTF
TGTGCCATCACTCAAGGACAGTTAGCCGGGGCCAACGTCCTGACTTTC
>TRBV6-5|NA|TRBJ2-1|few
CASSYSRSSQHEQFF
TGTGCCAGCAGTTACTCGAGGTCCAGCCAACATGAGCAGTTCTTC
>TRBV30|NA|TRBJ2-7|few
CAWSVGPGGHYEQYF
TGTGCCTGGAGTGTCGGGCCAGGGGGGCACTACGAGCAGTACTTC
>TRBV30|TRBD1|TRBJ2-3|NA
CAWSDRGGSRDTQYF
TGTGCCTGGAGTGACAGGGGCGGCAGCAGAGATACGCAGTATTTT